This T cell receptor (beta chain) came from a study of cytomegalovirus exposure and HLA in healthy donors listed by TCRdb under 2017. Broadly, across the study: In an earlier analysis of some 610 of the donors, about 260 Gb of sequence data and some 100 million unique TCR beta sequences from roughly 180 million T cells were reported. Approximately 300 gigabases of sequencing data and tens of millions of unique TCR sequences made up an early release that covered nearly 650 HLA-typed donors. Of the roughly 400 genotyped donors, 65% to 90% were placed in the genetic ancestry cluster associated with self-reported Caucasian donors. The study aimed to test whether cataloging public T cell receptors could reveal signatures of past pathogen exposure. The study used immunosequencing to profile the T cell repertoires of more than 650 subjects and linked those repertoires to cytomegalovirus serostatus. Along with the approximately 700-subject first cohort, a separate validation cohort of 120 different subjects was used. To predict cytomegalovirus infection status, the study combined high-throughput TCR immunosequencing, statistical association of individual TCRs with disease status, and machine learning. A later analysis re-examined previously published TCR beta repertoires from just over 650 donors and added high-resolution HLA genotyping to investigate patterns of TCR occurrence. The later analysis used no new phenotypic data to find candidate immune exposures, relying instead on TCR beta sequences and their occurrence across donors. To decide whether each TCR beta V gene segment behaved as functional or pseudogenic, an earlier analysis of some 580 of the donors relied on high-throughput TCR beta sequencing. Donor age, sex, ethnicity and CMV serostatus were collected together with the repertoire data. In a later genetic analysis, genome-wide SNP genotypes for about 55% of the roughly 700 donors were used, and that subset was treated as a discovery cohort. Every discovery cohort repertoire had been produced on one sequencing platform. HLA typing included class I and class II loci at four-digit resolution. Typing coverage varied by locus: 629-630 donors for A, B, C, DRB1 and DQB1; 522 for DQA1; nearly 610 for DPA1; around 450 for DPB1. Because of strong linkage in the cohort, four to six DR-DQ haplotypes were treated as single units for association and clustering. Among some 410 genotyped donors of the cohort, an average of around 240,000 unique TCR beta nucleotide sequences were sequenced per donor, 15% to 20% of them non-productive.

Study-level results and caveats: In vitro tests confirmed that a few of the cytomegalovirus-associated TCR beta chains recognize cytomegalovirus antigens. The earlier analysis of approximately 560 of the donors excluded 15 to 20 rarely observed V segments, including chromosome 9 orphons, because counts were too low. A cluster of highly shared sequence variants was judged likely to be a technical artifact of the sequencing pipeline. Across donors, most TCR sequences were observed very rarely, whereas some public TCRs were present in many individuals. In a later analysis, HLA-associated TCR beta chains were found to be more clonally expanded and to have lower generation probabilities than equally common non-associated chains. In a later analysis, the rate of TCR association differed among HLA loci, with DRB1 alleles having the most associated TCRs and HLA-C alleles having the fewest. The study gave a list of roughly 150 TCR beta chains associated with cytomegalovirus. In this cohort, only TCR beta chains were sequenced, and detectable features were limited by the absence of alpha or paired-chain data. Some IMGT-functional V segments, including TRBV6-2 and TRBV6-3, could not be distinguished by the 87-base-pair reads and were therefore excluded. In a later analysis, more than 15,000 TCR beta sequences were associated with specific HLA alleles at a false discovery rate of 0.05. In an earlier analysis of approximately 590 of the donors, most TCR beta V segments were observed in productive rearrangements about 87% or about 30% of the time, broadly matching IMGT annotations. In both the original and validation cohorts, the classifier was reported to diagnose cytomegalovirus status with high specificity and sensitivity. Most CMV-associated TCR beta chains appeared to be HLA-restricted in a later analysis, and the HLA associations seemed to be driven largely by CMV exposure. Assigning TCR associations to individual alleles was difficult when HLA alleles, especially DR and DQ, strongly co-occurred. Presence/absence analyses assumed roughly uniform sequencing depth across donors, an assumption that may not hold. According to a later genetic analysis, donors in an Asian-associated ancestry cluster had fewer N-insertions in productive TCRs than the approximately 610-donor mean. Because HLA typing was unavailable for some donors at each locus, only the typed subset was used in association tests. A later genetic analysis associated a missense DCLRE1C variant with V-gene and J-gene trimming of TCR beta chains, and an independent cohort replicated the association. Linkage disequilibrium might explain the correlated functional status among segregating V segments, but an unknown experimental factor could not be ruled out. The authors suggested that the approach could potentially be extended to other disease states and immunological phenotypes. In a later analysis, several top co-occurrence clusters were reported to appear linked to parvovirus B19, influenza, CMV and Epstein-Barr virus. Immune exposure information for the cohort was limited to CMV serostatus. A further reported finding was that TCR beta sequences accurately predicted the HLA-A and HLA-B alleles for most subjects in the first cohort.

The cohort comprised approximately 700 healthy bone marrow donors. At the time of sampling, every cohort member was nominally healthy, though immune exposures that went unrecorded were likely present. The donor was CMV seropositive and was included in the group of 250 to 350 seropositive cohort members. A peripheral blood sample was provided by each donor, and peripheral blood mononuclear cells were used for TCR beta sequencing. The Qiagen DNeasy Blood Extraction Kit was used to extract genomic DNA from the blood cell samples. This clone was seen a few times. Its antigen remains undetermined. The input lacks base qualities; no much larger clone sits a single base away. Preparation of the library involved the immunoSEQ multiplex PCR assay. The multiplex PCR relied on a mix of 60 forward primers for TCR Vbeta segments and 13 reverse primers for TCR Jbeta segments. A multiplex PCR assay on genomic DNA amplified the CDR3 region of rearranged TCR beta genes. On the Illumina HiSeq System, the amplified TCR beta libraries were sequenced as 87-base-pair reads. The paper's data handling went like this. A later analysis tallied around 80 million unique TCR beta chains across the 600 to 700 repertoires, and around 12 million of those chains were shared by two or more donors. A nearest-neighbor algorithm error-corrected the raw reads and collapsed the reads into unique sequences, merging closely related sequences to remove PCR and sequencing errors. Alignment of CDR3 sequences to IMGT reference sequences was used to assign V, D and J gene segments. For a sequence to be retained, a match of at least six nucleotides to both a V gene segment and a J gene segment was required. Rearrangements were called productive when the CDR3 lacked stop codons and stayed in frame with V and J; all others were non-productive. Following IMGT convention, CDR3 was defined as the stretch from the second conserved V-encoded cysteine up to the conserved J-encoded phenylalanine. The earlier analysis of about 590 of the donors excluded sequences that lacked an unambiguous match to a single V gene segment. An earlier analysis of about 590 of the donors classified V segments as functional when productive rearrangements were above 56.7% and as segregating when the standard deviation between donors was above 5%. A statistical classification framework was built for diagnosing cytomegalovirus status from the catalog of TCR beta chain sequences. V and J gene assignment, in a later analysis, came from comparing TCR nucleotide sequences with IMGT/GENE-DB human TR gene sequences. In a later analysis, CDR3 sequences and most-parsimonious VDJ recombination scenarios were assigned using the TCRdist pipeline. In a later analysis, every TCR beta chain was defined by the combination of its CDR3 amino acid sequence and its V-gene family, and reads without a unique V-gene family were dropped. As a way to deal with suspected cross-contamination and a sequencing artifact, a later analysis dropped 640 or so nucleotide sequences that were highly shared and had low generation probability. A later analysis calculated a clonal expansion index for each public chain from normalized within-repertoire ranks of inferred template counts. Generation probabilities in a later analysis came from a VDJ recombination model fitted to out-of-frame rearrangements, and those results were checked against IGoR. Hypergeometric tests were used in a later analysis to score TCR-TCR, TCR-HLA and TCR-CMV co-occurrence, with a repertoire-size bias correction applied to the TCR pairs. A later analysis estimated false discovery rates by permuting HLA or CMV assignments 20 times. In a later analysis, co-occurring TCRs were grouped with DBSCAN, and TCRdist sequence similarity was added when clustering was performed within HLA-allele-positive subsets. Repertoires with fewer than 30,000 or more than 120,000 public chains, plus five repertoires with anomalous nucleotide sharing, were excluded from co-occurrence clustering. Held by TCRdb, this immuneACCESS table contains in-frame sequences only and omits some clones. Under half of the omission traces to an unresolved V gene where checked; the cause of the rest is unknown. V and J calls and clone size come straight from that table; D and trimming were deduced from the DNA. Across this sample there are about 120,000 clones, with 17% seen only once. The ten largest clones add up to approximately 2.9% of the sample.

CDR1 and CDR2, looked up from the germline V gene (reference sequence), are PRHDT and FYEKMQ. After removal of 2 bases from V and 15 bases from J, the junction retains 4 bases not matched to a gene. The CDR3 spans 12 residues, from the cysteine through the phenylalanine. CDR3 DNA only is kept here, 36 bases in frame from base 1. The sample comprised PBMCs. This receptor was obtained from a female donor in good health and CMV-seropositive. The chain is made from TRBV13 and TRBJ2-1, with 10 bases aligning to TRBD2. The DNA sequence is TGTGCCAGCAGCTTAACTAGCGGGATTATGTTCTTC. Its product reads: CASSLTSGIMFF.